What follows is one T cell receptor beta chain and its context. Which antigen it targets is not known. No clone much larger than this one lies a single base away; base qualities are absent. No patient had received any treatment before thyroid surgery. The study retrospectively analysed patient clinical samples collected from the early 2010s to the late 2010s using T-cell receptor beta sequencing. The data were obtained in a study of metastatic and nonmetastatic thyroid tumors (dated by TCRdb to 2018 to 2021). General notes on the study: The researchers compared repertoires between peripheral blood samples and tumor or nodule tissue samples from patients with malignant or benign thyroid disease.

Libraries were constructed by PCR. TCRdb shows the sequencer as Illumina HiSeq 4000. High-throughput sequencing was used to profile the TCR beta-chain CDR3 region of each patient. The paper's processing steps were these. A classifier to discriminate distant-metastatic papillary thyroid cancer patients was built from CDR3 differences across clinicopathological groups. The Shannon index was used to assess repertoire diversity, and the Morisita-Horn index was used to assess tumor-blood repertoire similarity. In TCRdb, the public reads were trimmed at Q25 with fastp and aligned with MiXCR, with productive beta chains retained. TCRdb, not the authors, supplied the V and J calls. This sample gives about 7,000 clones in total; around two fifths of them show up just once. Of the sample, under 30% falls within the top ten clones. Overall study results and their limits: In both blood and tumor samples, TCR beta diversity was reported to be significantly higher in malignant tumors than in benign nodules.

Via the germline V gene, CDR1 is MDHEN and CDR2 SYDVKM. V is cut by 6 bases and J by 3 bases, and the space between the germline ends is 9 bases. The CDR3 starts with the cysteine, ends with the phenylalanine, and has 12 residues. This entry keeps only the CDR3 DNA: 36 bases, framed from base 1. The receptor was isolated from a female donor with papillary thyroid cancer or a benign thyroid nodule (not recorded which). Some clones in this sample may be carry-over from other donors' samples. In this chain, TRBV28 is recombined with TRBJ2-7; too little of a D gene remains to name it. What was sequenced was tumor tissue. The CDR3: CASRLPGYEQYF. The nucleotide sequence reads as follows: TGTGCCAGCAGATTACCAGGCTACGAGCAGTACTTC.